Described below is a single T cell receptor (beta chain) sequence and its context. Being one base from a much bigger clone, this may be a read error. The data belong to a study of T cells in Graves' hyperthyroidism and ophthalmopathy. From RNA transcripts, TCR beta CDR3 regions were amplified. The primer set for the first-round RT-PCR of the TCR CDR3 was HTBI. Via MiXCR, TCRdb re-called the multiplex PCR reads, giving one row per CDR3 protein. The repertoire holds roughly 550,000 distinct CDR3 sequences, with 16% as singletons. It was 8 to 10 ml of fresh peripheral blood that supplied the PBMCs. CDR3 length: 11 amino acids. Germline-derived CDR1 and CDR2 are MDHEN and SYDVKM. With 7 bases clipped from V and 10 bases from J, the junction kept 4 bases outside the gene matches.

This TCR was recovered from a woman aged 30 to 39 with Graves' ophthalmopathy. The genes are TRBV28 and TRBJ2-1; 7 nucleotides match TRBD2. Sequenced material: blood. The CDR3 DNA reads TGTGCCAGCAATCAACTAGCGGAGCAGTTCTTC. Translation: CASNQLAEQFF.